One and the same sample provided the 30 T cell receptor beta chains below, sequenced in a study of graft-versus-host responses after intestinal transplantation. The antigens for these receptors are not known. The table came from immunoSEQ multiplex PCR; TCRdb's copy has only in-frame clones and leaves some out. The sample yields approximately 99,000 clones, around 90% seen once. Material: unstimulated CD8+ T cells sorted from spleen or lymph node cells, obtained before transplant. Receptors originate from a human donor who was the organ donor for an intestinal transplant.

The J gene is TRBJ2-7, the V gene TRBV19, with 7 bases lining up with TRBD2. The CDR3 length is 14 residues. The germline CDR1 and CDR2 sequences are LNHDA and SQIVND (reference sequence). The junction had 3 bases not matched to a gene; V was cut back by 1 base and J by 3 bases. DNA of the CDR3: TGTGCCAGTAGTATAGCGGGAGGAAACTACGAGCAGTACTTC. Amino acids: CASSIAGGNYEQYF.

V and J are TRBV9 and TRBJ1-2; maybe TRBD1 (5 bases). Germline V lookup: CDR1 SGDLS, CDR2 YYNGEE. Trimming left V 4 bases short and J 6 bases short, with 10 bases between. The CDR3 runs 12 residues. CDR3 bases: TGTGCCAGCAGCCCCGGGGGGGATGGCTACACCTTC. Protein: CASSPGGDGYTF.

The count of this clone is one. As DNA, the CDR3 is TGTGCCAGTAGTATCGACAGGGGGTGGAACACTGAAGCTTTCTTT. It translates to CASSIDRGWNTEAFF. The rearrangement links TRBV19 to TRBJ1-1, with 9 bases fitting TRBD1. CDR1 and CDR2 from the germline V gene are LNHDA and SQIVND (reference sequence). The V segment lost 3 bases and the J segment 1 base; nucleotides outside the gene matches: 3. This CDR3 is 15 amino acids long.

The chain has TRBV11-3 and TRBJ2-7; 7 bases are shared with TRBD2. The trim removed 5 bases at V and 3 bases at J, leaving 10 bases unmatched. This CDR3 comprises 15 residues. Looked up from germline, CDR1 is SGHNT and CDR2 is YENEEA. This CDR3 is CASSRGDYSFYEQYF. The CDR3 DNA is TGTGCCAGCAGCCGCGGGGACTACTCCTTCTACGAGCAGTACTTC.

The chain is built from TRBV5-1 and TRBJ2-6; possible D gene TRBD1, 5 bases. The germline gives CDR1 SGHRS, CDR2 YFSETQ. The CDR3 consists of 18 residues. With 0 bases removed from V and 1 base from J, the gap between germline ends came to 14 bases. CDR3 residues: CASSLAWVRDSGANVLTF. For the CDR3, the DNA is TGCGCCAGCAGCTTGGCCTGGGTCAGGGATTCTGGGGCCAACGTCCTGACTTTC. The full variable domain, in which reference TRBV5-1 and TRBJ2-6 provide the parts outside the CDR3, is KAGVTQTPRYLIKTRGQQVTLSCSPISGHRSVSWYQQTPGQGLQFLFEYFSETQRNKGNFPGRFSGRQFSNSRSEMNVSTLELGDSALYLCASSLAWVRDSGANVLTFGAGSRLTVL.

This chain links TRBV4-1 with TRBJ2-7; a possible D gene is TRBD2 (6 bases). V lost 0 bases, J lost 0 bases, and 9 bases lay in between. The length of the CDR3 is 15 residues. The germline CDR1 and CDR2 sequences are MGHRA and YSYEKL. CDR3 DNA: TGCGCCAGCAGCCAAGATGGGGGAGGCTCCTACGAGCAGTACTTC. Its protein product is CASSQDGGGSYEQYF.

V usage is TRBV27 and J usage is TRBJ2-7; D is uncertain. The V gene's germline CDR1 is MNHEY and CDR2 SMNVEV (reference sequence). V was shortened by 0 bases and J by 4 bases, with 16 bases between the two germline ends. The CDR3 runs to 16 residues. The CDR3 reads CASSLSWSSFLYEQYF. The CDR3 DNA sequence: TGTGCCAGCAGTTTATCGTGGTCTTCCTTCCTATACGAGCAGTACTTC.

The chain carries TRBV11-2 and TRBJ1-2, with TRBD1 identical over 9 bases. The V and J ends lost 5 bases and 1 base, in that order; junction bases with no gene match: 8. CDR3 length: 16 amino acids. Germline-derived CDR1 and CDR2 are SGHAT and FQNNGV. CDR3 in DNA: TGTGCCAGCAGCGCTCTTACAGGGGGCTATAACTATGGCTACACCTTC. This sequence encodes CASSALTGGYNYGYTF.

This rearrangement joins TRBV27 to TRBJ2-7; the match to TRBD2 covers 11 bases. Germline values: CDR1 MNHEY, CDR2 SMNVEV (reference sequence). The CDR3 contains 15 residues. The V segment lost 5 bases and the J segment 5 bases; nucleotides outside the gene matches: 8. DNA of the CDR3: TGTGCCAGCAGTGAACTAGCGGGAGTATCCCACGAGCAGTACTTC. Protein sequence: CASSELAGVSHEQYF.

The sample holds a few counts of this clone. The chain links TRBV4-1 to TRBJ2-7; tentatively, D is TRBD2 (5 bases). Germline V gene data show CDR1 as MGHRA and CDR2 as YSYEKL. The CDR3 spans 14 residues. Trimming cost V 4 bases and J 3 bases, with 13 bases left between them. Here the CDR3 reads CASSLAYGVYEQYF. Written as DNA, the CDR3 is TGCGCCAGCAGCCTGGCCTACGGGGTCTACGAGCAGTACTTC.

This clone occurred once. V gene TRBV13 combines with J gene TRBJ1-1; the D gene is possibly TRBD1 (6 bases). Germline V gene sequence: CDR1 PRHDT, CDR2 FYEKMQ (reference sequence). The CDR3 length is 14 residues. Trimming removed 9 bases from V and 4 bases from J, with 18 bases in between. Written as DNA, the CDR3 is TGTGCCAGTTCCTGGGGGGGCCGGGGCACTGAAGCTTTCTTT. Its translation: CASSWGGRGTEAFF.

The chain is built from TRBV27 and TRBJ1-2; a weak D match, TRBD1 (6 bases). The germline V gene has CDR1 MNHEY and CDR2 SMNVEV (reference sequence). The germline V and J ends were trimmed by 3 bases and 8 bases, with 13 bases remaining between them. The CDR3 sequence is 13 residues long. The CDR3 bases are TGTGCCAGCAGTTTGAACAGGGCCCGCGGCTACACCTTC. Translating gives CASSLNRARGYTF.

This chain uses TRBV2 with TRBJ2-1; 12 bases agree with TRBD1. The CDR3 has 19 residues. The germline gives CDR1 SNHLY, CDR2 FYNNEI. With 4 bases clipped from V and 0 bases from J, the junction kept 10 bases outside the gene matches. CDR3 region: CASSVGTGGASGSYNEQFF. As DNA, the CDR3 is TGTGCCAGCAGTGTCGGGACAGGGGGCGCCTCTGGCTCCTACAATGAGCAGTTCTTC.

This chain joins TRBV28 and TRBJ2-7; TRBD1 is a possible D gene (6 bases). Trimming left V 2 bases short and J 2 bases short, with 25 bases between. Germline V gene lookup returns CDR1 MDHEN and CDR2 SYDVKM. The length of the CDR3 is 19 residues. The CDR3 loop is CASSLLRGQTASLTYEQYF. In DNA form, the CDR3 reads TGTGCCAGCAGTTTACTCAGGGGCCAAACCGCCTCCCTTACCTACGAGCAGTACTTC.

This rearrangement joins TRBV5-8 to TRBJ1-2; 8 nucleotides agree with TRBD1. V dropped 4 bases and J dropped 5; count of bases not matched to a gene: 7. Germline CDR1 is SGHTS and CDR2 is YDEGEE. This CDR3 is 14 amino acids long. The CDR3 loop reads CASSETGGRYGYTF. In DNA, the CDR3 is TGTGCCAGCAGCGAAACAGGGGGTCGGTATGGCTACACCTTC.

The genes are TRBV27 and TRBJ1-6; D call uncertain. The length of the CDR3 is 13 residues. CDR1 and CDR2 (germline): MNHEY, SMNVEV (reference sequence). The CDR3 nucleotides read TGTGCTTCAAAGAGCTCCTATAATTCACCCCTCCACTTT. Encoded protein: CASKSSYNSPLHF.

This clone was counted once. CDR3 residues: CASSLFGGSTDTQYF. The CDR3 DNA is TGTGCCAGCAGTTTATTCGGCGGAAGCACAGATACGCAGTATTTT. V usage is TRBV27 and J usage is TRBJ2-3, with no clear D. Germline CDR1 MNHEY, CDR2 SMNVEV (reference sequence). The CDR3 is 15 amino acids. V lost 1 base and J 0 bases, leaving 8 bases between the germline ends.

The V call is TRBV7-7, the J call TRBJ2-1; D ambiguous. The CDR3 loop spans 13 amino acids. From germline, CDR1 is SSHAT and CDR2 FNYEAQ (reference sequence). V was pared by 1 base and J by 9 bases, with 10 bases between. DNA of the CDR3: TGTGCCAGCAGCTTAGGAGGATCGTCTGAGCAGTTCTTC. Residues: CASSLGGSSEQFF.

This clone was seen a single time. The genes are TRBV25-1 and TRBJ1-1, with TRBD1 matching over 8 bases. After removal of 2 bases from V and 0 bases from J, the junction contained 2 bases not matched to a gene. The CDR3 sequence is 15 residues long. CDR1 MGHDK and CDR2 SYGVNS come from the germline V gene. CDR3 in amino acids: CASSEKGQVNTEAFF. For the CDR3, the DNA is TGTGCCAGCAGTGAAAAGGGACAGGTGAACACTGAAGCTTTCTTT.

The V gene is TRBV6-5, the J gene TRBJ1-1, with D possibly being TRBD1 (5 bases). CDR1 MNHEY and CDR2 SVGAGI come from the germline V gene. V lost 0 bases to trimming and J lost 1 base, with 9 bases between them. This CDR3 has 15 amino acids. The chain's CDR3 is CASSYSAGKNTEAFF. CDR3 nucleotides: TGTGCCAGCAGTTACTCGGCAGGGAAGAACACTGAAGCTTTCTTT.

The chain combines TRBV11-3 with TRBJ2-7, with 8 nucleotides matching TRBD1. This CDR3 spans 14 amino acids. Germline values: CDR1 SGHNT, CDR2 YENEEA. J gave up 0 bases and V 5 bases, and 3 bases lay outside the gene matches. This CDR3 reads CASSPTGGSYEQYF. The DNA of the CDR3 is TGTGCCAGCAGCCCAACAGGGGGCTCCTACGAGCAGTACTTC.

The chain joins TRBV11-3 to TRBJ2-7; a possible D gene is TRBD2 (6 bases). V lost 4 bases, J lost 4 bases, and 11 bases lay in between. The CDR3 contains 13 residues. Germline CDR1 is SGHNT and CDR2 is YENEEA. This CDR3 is CASSSRDSYEQYF. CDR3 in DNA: TGTGCCAGCAGCTCTCGGGACTCATACGAGCAGTACTTC. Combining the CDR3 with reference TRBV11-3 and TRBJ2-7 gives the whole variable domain EAGVVQSPRYKIIEKKQPVAFWCNPISGHNTLYWYLQNLGQGPELLIRYENEEAVDDSQLPKDRFSAERLKGVDSTLKIQPAELGDSAVYLCASSSRDSYEQYFGPGTRLTVT.

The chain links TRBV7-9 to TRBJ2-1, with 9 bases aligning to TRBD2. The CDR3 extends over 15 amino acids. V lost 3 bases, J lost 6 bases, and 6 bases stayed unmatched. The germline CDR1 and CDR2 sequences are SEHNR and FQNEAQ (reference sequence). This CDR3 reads CASSFSGGDTNEQFF. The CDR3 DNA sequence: TGTGCCAGCAGCTTTAGCGGGGGAGACACCAATGAGCAGTTCTTC.

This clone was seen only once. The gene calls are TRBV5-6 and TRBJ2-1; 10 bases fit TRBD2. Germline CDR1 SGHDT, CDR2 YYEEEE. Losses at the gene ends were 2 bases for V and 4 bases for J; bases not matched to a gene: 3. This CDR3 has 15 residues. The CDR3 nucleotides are TGTGCCAGCAGCTTAGGACTAGCGGAGTACAATGAGCAGTTCTTC. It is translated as CASSLGLAEYNEQFF.

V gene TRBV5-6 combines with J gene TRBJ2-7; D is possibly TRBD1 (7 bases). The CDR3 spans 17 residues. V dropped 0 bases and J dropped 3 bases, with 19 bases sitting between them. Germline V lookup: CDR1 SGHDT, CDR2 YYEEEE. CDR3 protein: CASSLAGDREVYYEQYF. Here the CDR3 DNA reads TGTGCCAGCAGCTTGGCCGGTGACAGGGAGGTTTACTACGAGCAGTACTTC.

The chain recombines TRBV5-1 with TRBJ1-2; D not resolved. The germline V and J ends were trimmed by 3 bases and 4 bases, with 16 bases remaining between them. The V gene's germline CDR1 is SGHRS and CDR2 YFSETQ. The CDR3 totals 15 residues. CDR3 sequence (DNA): TGCGCCAGCAGCTCGCGCTGGGAGGGCTTCTATGGCTACACCTTC. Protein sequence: CASSSRWEGFYGYTF.

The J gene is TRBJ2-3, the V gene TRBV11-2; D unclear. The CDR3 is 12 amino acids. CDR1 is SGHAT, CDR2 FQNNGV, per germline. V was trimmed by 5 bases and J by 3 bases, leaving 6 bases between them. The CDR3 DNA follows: TGTGCCAGCAGCCCAGATACAGATACGCAGTATTTT. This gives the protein CASSPDTDTQYF. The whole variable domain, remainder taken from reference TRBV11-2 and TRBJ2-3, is EAGVAQSPRYKIIEKRQSVAFWCNPISGHATLYWYQQILGQGPKLLIQFQNNGVVDDSQLPKDRFSAERLKGVDSTLKIQPAKLEDSAVYLCASSPDTDTQYFGPGTRLTVL.

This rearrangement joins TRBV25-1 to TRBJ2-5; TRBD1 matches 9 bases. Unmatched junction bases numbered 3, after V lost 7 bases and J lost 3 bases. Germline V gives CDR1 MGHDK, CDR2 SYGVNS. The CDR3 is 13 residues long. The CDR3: CASTRQGEETQYF. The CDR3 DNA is TGTGCCAGCACAAGACAGGGGGAAGAGACCCAGTACTTC.

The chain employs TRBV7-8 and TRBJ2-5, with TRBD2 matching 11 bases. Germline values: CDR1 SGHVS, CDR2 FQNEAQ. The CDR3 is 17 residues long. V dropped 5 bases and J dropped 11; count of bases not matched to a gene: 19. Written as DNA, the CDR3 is TGTGCCAGCAGCCCAGGGGCGACTAGCGGGGTACTGGGGGAGCAGTACTTC. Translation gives CASSPGATSGVLGEQYF.

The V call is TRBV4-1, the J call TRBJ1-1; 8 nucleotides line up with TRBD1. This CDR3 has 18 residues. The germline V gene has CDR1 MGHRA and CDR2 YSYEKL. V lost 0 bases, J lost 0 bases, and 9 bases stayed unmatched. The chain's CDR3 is CASSQDPPAGGLNTEAFF. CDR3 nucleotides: TGCGCCAGCAGCCAAGATCCACCCGCAGGGGGCCTGAACACTGAAGCTTTCTTT.